The 6 T cell receptor beta chains reported below all come from one sample, sequenced in a study of blood T cells in healthy people across ages. A J-beta primer mix and a sample-barcoded 5' primer were used in a second PCR of roughly 6 to 11 cycles. Each CDR3 protein gets one entry after TCRdb re-called the 5' RACE reads with MiXCR. The table includes about 1.8 million distinct CDR3 sequences, roughly 49% detected once. The sample consisted of blood. The receptors were gathered from a woman in her thirties or forties in good health.

V and J are TRBV6-2 or TRBV6-3 and TRBJ2-7; 11 nucleotides agree with TRBD2. Germline CDR1 reads MNHEY; CDR2 reads SVGEGT. This CDR3 region has 16 residues. V lost 7 bases to trimming and J lost 4 bases; unmatched junction nucleotides: 12. The CDR3 nucleotides are TGTGCCAGCAAGTCCCCCCTACTAGCGGGGGTATACGAGCAGTACTTC. Its protein product is CASKSPLLAGVYEQYF.

V usage is TRBV20-1 and J usage is TRBJ2-5; 11 nucleotides match TRBD1. After removal of 2 bases from V and 5 bases from J, the junction contained 4 bases not matched to a gene. CDR1 is DFQATT, CDR2 SNEGSKA, per germline (reference sequence). The CDR3 contains 14 residues. The CDR3, as DNA: TGCAGTGCTAGATGGACAGGGGGCACGGAGACCCAGTACTTC. Encoded protein: CSARWTGGTETQYF.

The table lists this clonotype with many counts. The J gene is TRBJ2-5, the V gene TRBV18; D may be TRBD1 or TRBD2 (5 bases each). The CDR3 covers 14 residues. From germline, CDR1 is KGHSH and CDR2 LQKENI. The ends were cut back, 8 bases at V and 2 bases at J, with 15 bases in the middle. This CDR3 is CASSPPGPQETQYF. The CDR3 DNA sequence: TGTGCCAGCAGTCCCCCGGGGCCGCAAGAGACCCAGTACTTC.

This chain uses TRBV9 with TRBJ2-5; weak D call: TRBD2 (6 bases). The CDR3 contains 15 residues. V was clipped by 0 bases and J by 0 bases, with 9 bases between them. CDR1 and CDR2 from the germline V gene are SGDLS and YYNGEE. DNA for the CDR3: TGTGCCAGCAGCGTAGGGTGGGACTACCAAGAGACCCAGTACTTC. Its protein is CASSVGWDYQETQYF.

CDR3 bases: TGTGCCAGTAATATCGACAGGACGATCCGCACAGATACGCAGTATTTT. Its protein product is CASNIDRTIRTDTQYF. The chain is built from TRBV6-6 and TRBJ2-3, with TRBD1 as a possible D gene (6 bases). This CDR3 has 16 residues. Deletions cut 9 bases from V and 1 base from J, with 20 bases between. Germline CDR1 MNHNY, CDR2 SVGAGI (reference sequence).

This clonotype was seen only a few times. This chain joins TRBV12-3 or TRBV12-4 and TRBJ2-7; a possible D gene is TRBD1 (6 bases). V was cut by 3 bases and J by 2 bases, with 8 bases left in between. CDR3 length equals 13 residues. In nucleotides, the CDR3 is TGTGCCAGCAGTTTGGGACATACCTACGAGCAGTACTTC. This sequence encodes CASSLGHTYEQYF.